The 20 T cell receptor beta chains reported below all come from one sample, sequenced in a study of T cell responses to AZD1222 COVID-19 vaccine. TCRdb's table, derived via immunoSEQ multiplex PCR, lists solely in-frame clones and lacks some. The sample contains around 80,000 clones, about 88% of which appear only once. Here the sequenced sample was peripheral blood, taken on day 0 of AZD1222 vaccination. These receptors were taken from an adult in good health.

As DNA, the CDR3 is TGTGCCAGCTCACCGCGGGCCCCTAAGGGTGAAAAACTGTTTTTT. Translated: CASSPRAPKGEKLFF. The V and J genes are TRBV18 and TRBJ1-4; D remains ambiguous. Germline V gene data show CDR1 as KGHSH and CDR2 as LQKENI. The CDR3 loop spans 15 amino acids. Trimming left V 3 bases short and J 7 bases short, with 15 bases between.

This clone has only one observation. Other DNA sequences of this sample code for an identical CDR3. This chain uses TRBV5-1 with TRBJ1-1, with TRBD1 matching over 9 bases. The CDR3 covers 14 residues. From germline, CDR1 is SGHRS and CDR2 YFSETQ. With 3 bases clipped from V and 1 base from J, the junction kept 1 base outside the gene matches. CDR3 amino acids: CASSWDRANTEAFF. The CDR3 region has the DNA TGCGCCAGCAGCTGGGACAGGGCGAACACTGAAGCTTTCTTT.

This clone showed up just a few times. DNA for the CDR3: TGTGCCACCAGCGTGACAGGGTCAGGTTCACCCCTCCACTTT. Encoded protein: CATSVTGSGSPLHF. V gene TRBV15 combines with J gene TRBJ1-6, with TRBD1 identical over 7 bases. Germline-derived CDR1 and CDR2 are LNHNV and YYDKDF (reference sequence). The CDR3 runs to 14 residues. With V trimmed by 5 bases and J by 9 bases, 7 bases remained unmatched.

The table lists this clone with a count of one. The chain combines TRBV29-1 with TRBJ2-7, with D possibly being TRBD1 (6 bases). The CDR3 is made up of 13 amino acids. Deletions cut 1 base from V and 0 bases from J, with 7 bases between. Germline assignment: CDR1 SQVTM and CDR2 ANQGSEA. For the CDR3, the DNA is TGCAGCGTTGAAGTGACAGGCTCCTACGAGCAGTACTTC. Encoded protein: CSVEVTGSYEQYF.

This rearrangement joins TRBV5-1 to TRBJ1-1; 11 bases are a match to TRBD1. CDR1 is SGHRS and CDR2 is YFSETQ in the germline V gene. The CDR3 length is 13 residues. V trimming: 4 bases; J trimming: 11 bases; junction bases outside the gene matches: 7. The CDR3 region is CASSIPGQGVAFF. The CDR3, as DNA: TGCGCCAGCAGCATACCGGGACAGGGGGTCGCTTTCTTT.

This clone was picked up a small number of times. The CDR3 here is CASSSGLLDPYNEQFF. The CDR3 DNA reads as TGCGCCAGCAGCTCTGGACTCTTAGACCCCTACAATGAGCAGTTCTTC. The chain combines TRBV5-1 with TRBJ2-1; maybe TRBD2 (5 bases). This CDR3 region has 16 residues. Per germline, CDR1 SGHRS and CDR2 YFSETQ. Trimming left V 3 bases short and J 2 bases short, with 15 bases between.

The chain couples TRBV16 to TRBJ2-5, with D tentatively TRBD2 (6 bases). CDR3 length equals 13 residues. The V gene's germline CDR1 is KGHSY and CDR2 FQNENV. The V gene lost 0 bases and the J gene lost 7 bases, with 9 bases spanning the gap. The CDR3 region is CASSQSGGRTQYF. Here the CDR3 DNA reads TGTGCCAGCAGCCAATCCGGGGGTCGGACCCAGTACTTC.

The V gene is TRBV7-9, the J gene TRBJ1-1, with D perhaps TRBD1 (6 bases). The CDR3 runs to 17 residues. Germline CDR1 is SEHNR and CDR2 is FQNEAQ (reference sequence). Deletions cut 5 bases from V and 4 bases from J, with 23 bases between. The CDR3 region has the DNA TGTGCCAGCAGCCTCTTTGGGGGCGGAGGTATCGGCACTGAAGCTTTCTTT. Translated: CASSLFGGGGIGTEAFF.

V gene TRBV7-9 combines with J gene TRBJ2-4, with D tentatively TRBD1 (6 bases). The CDR3 length is 15 residues. V was shortened by 11 bases and J by 0 bases, with 17 bases between the two germline ends. Germline CDR1 is SEHNR and CDR2 is FQNEAQ (reference sequence). The CDR3 sequence: CAQGQGHIAKNIQYF. Here the CDR3 DNA reads TGTGCCCAGGGGCAGGGGCATATAGCCAAAAACATTCAGTACTTC.

V usage is TRBV6-1 and J usage is TRBJ2-7; 12 bases match TRBD2. V was clipped by 0 bases and J by 2 bases; unmatched bases: 5. Germline V CDR1 and CDR2: MNHNS, SASEGT. This CDR3 contains 17 residues. The CDR3 DNA sequence: TGTGCCAGCAGTGAAGCGAGACTAGCGGGAGTTACCTACGAGCAGTACTTC. This translates into CASSEARLAGVTYEQYF.

V is TRBV7-2 and J is TRBJ2-5, with 8 bases that match TRBD1. The J segment lost 3 bases and the V segment lost 5 bases, leaving 14 bases of the junction unmatched. CDR3 length: 17 amino acids. Germline loops: CDR1 SGHTA, CDR2 FQGNSA. CDR3 coding DNA: TGTGCCAGCAGCCACGGACCGGACAGGGAAAATGAAGAGACCCAGTACTTC. As protein: CASSHGPDRENEETQYF.

This clone showed up just once. The V gene is TRBV19, the J gene TRBJ2-7; 10 bases map to TRBD2. Unmatched junction bases numbered 8, after V lost 3 bases and J lost 0 bases. CDR3 length: 17 residues. CDR1 is LNHDA, CDR2 SQIVND, per germline (reference sequence). CDR3 in DNA: TGTGCCAGTAGTATCTTAGGAGGACTAGCGGACTCCTACGAGCAGTACTTC. It is translated as CASSILGGLADSYEQYF.

J is TRBJ2-3 and V is TRBV10-3; 10 bases match TRBD2. V shed 2 bases, J shed 3 bases, and the junction held 8 bases outside the gene matches. Germline lookup yields CDR1 ENHRY and CDR2 SYGVKD. This CDR3 is 17 amino acids long. In DNA form, the CDR3 reads TGTGCCATCAGTGAGGGGTCGAGTAGCGGGGGGACAGATACGCAGTATTTT. Translating it yields CAISEGSSSGGTDTQYF.

This clone is a singleton in its sample. The chain combines TRBV11-2 with TRBJ2-7, with TRBD2 identical over 7 bases. CDR3 length equals 14 residues. V was clipped by 3 bases and J by 0 bases; unmatched bases: 2. Germline V gene lookup returns CDR1 SGHAT and CDR2 FQNNGV. CDR3 nucleotide sequence: TGTGCCAGCAGCTTTTCTAGCGGCTCCTACGAGCAGTACGTC. Encoded protein: CASSFSSGSYEQYV.

The chain has TRBV6-5 and TRBJ1-1, with D unclear. The V and J ends lost 3 bases and 4 bases respectively, with 9 bases between them. The CDR3 runs 13 residues. Germline V gene data show CDR1 as MNHEY and CDR2 as SVGAGI. The CDR3 region has the DNA TGTGCCAGCAGTTATCAGGAAATCACTGAAGCTTTCTTT. Its translation is CASSYQEITEAFF.

The gene calls are TRBV27 and TRBJ1-4; D is possibly TRBD1 (5 bases). CDR1 and CDR2 from the germline V gene are MNHEY and SMNVEV (reference sequence). Deletions cut 5 bases from V and 5 bases from J, with 12 bases between. The CDR3 runs 14 residues. CDR3 sequence reads: CASSPRGTNEKLFF. CDR3 coding DNA: TGTGCCAGCAGTCCGCGGGGGACCAATGAAAAACTGTTTTTT.

The rearrangement uses TRBV12-5 and TRBJ1-2, with D possibly matching TRBD1 (6 bases). The CDR3 spans 13 residues. Trimming pared 4 bases from V and 7 bases from J, leaving 13 bases between. CDR1 is LGHNT and CDR2 is FRNRAP in the germline V gene. CDR3 DNA: TGTGCTAGTGGTTCCGGGGACATCGGTGGCTACACCTTC. The encoded protein is CASGSGDIGGYTF.

The V and J genes are TRBV5-1 and TRBJ1-1; D not resolved. Germline CDR1 SGHRS, CDR2 YFSETQ. This CDR3 is 14 amino acids long. Trimming shortened V by 2 bases and J by 1 base, and 9 bases separated the two germline ends. The CDR3 nucleotides are TGCGCCAGCAGCTTCGTAGGAGCGAACACTGAAGCTTTCTTT. Translation: CASSFVGANTEAFF.

The chain links TRBV6-5 to TRBJ2-3, with D perhaps TRBD2 (6 bases). V was cut by 6 bases and J by 3 bases, with 13 bases left in between. The germline V gene has CDR1 MNHEY and CDR2 SVGAGI. CDR3 length: 14 amino acids. As DNA, the CDR3 is TGTGCCAGCAGGCCGTCCCGGGGGACAGATACGCAGTATTTT. It encodes CASRPSRGTDTQYF.

V gene TRBV10-2 combines with J gene TRBJ2-7; 7 bases fit TRBD2. CDR1 and CDR2 (germline): WSHSY, SAAADI. The length of the CDR3 is 13 residues. Trimming at V came to 7 bases and at J to 5 bases, leaving 8 bases not matched to a gene. The CDR3 DNA follows: TGCGCCAGCATGGGGGGGATCAGCAACGAGCAGTACTTC. It encodes CASMGGISNEQYF.